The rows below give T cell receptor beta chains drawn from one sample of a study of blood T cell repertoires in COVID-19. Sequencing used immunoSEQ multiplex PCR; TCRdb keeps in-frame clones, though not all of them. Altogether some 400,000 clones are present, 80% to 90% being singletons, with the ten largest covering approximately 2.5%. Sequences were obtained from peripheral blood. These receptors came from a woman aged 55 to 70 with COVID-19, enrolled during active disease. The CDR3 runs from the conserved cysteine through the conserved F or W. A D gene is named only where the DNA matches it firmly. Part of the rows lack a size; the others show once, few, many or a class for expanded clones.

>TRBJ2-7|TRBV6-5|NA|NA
TGTGCCAGCAGCCCAAGAGGGCGGGCCTACGAGCAGTACTTC
CASSPRGRAYEQYF
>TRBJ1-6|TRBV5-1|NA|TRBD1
TGCGCCAGCAGCTGGGACAGGGCCAATTCACCCCTCCACTTT
CASSWDRANSPLHF
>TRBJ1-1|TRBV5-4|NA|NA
TGTGCCAGCAGCTTGGGCTCCCAGATTAACACTGAAGCTTTCTTT
CASSLGSQINTEAFF
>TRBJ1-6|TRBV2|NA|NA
TGTGCCAGCAGTGCGTTGTCGGGGGGGGAGACACCCCTCCACTTT
CASSALSGGETPLHF
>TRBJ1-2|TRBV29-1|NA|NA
TGCAGCGCATTCAGGGCGGTGGAGGGCTACACCTTC
CSAFRAVEGYTF
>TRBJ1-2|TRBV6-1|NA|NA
TGTGCCAGCAGTGATAGGGGTACTAACTATGGCTACACCTTC
CASSDRGTNYGYTF
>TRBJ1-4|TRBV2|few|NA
TGTGCCAGCAGTGAACTGGCAGGGGTCGAAAAACTGTTTTTT
CASSELAGVEKLFF
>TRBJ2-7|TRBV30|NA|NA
TGTGCCTGGAGTGCGGGCGGGGTCGAGCAGTACTTC
CAWSAGGVEQYF
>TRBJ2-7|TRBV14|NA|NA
TGTGCCAGCAGCCAAGAAAGGGGATTTCTTTACGAGCAGTACTTC
CASSQERGFLYEQYF
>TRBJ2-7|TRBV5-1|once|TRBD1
TGCGCCAGCACCCGACAGGGTTCCAAATACGAGCAGTACTTC
CASTRQGSKYEQYF
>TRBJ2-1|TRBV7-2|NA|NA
TGTGCCAGCAGCTTAGCGCTTTTAGGGGGTGGGCAGTTCTTC
CASSLALLGGGQFF
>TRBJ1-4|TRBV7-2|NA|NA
TGTGCCAGCAGCTTAGGGGGACAAAATAATGAAAAACTGTTTTTT
CASSLGGQNNEKLFF
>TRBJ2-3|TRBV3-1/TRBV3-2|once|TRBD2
TGTGCCAGCAGCACTCAACTAGCGACAGATACGCAGTATTTT
CASSTQLATDTQYF
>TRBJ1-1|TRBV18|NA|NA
TGTGCCAGCTCACCTCCGGGCTCAGGGCCGGGCACTGAAGCTTTCTTT
CASSPPGSGPGTEAFF
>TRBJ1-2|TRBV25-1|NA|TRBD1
TGTGCCAGCAGGGGACAGGGGGCTATTGGCTATGGCTACACCTTC
CASRGQGAIGYGYTF
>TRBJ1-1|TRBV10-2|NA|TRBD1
TGCGCCAGCAGTGCCACGACAGGGTACGAAGCTTTCTTT
CASSATTGYEAFF
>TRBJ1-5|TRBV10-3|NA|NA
TGTGCCATCAGTGAGTCCAGCGGGGGGGATCAGCCCCAGCATTTT
CAISESSGGDQPQHF
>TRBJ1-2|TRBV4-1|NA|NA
TGCGCCAGCAGCCAGACAGCTTTCTATGGCTACACCTTC
CASSQTAFYGYTF
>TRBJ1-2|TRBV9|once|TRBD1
TGTGCCAGCAGCGTCCGGGTAGGGGGCAGCTATGGCTACACCTTC
CASSVRVGGSYGYTF
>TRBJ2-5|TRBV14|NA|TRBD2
TGTGCCAGCAGCCTCGGGACTAGCGGACAAGAGACCCAGTACTTC
CASSLGTSGQETQYF
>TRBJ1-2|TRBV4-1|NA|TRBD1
TGCGCCAGCAGCCAAGGGGACAGGGGGAAAGGCTACACCTTC
CASSQGDRGKGYTF
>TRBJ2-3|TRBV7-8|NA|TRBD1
TGTGCCAGCAGCCCCGGGACAGCAGATACGCAGTATTTT
CASSPGTADTQYF
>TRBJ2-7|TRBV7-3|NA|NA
TGTGCCAGCAGCTTAAACGGGGGGCCCTACGAGCAGTACTTC
CASSLNGGPYEQYF
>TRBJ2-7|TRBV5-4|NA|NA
TGTGCCAGCAGCGCGGGACAGACCTACGAGCAGTACTTC
CASSAGQTYEQYF
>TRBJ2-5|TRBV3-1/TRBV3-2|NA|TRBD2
TGTGCCAGCAGCCAAGGGACTAGCGGGGGGGATCGGGAGACCCAGTACTTC
CASSQGTSGGDRETQYF
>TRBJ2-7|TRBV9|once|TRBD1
TGTGCCAGCAGCAAGACAGGGTATTACGAGCAGTACTTC
CASSKTGYYEQYF
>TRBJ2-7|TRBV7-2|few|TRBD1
TGTGCCAGCAGCTCCCGGACAGGGACCTACGAGCAGTACTTC
CASSSRTGTYEQYF
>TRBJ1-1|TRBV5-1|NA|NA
TGCGCCAGCAGCCCCAGCCAAAAACAGAGCTTGAACACTGAAGCTTTCTTT
CASSPSQKQSLNTEAFF
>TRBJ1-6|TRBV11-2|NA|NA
TGTGCCAGCAGCTTAGATCGGGCAGGGAGGCCTAATTCACCCCTCCACTTT
CASSLDRAGRPNSPLHF
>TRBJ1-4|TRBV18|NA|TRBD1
TGTGCCAGCTCACCTTCCGACAGGGGCGGATTCGAAAAACTGTTTTTT
CASSPSDRGGFEKLFF
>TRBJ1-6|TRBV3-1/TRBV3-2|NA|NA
TGTGCCAGCAGCCAAGATCCCCTGTCACCCCTCCACTTT
CASSQDPLSPLHF
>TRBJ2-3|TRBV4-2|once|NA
TGTGCCAGCAGCCCGACCGGGCTGAGGGGGGATACGCAGTATTTT
CASSPTGLRGDTQYF
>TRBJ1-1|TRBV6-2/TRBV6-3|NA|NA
TGTGCCAGCAGTTACTCAAGGGGTTGGGCTTTCTTT
CASSYSRGWAFF
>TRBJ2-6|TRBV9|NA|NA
TGTGCCAGCAGCGGCACATCTACAGGCGTCGTCCTGACTTTC
CASSGTSTGVVLTF
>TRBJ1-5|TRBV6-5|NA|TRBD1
TGTGCCAGCAGTCAGGGGGGAAATCAGCCCCAGCATTTT
CASSQGGNQPQHF
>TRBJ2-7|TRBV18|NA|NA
TGTGCCAGCTCTCCGGGCAGGGTGTACGAGCAGTACTTC
CASSPGRVYEQYF
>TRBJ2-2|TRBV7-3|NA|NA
TGTGCCAGCAGCCCACTACCCCCGAACACCGGGGAGCTGTTTTTT
CASSPLPPNTGELFF